Given below is one T cell receptor beta chain in context. Its antigen remains undetermined. No qualities accompany the bases; no much larger clone lies one base away. The data derive from a study of T-cell reconstitution after alpha-beta-depleted transplantation in children (TCRdb year 2016). Study-level background: T-cell immune reconstitution after TCRalphabeta/CD19-depleted allogeneic hematopoietic cell transplantation in children was quantitatively tracked in the study by means of TCR repertoire profiling. Broad study findings and their caveats: The apparently early recovery of alphabetaT-cell counts about two months after transplant reportedly depended on only several hundred rapidly expanded clones that came from non-depleted graft cells. The high TCRbeta diversity at day 60 in some patients was ascribed to recipient T cells and intrathymic progenitors that had survived conditioning. Over subsequent months, a decline in hyperexpanded clone frequencies was noted, and after one year, T-cell counts and TCRbeta diversity were mostly ascribed to newly produced T cells.

The library was obtained by PCR. For sequencing, an Illumina HiSeq 2500 was employed. TCR libraries were prepared with molecular barcoding, using unique molecular identifiers to normalize TCRbeta repertoire quantification. Starting from the raw public reads, TCRdb applied fastp trimming at Q25, assembled clones with MiXCR and retained in-frame beta chains. Entries that share a CDR3 protein sequence are merged under the most common genes and DNA. The sample records around 440,000 distinct CDR3 sequences, about 16% of which are singletons. The leading ten clones occupy less than 30% of the sample. The germline ends are 15 bases apart after V is trimmed by 2 bases and J by 4 bases. The CDR3 holds 15 amino acids from the cysteine to the phenylalanine. Only CDR3 DNA remains: 45 bases, in frame from the first base. CDR1 and CDR2 were assigned from the germline V gene as SGHVS and FNYEAQ. The treatment or condition label on this specimen signifies: allogeneic hematopoietic cell transplantation with graft depleted of TCRalphabeta T cells and CD19 B cells. The transplant recipients were children given TCRalphabeta/CD19-depleted allogeneic hematopoietic cell grafts.

Sequences were derived from PBMCs, mostly from graft donor cells, sampled 360 days after TCRalphabeta/CD19-depleted stem cell transplant. The clonotype originates from a boy under two years old who had a stem cell transplant for Wiskott-Aldrich syndrome, so the T cells may come from the graft donor. The sequence links TRBV7-6 to TRBJ2-7, with the D gene possibly TRBD1 or TRBD2, each one fitting 5 bases. CDR3 region: CASSLISGRPYEQYF. At the DNA level, the sequence is TGTGCCAGCAGCTTAATCTCAGGGAGACCTTACGAGCAGTACTTC.